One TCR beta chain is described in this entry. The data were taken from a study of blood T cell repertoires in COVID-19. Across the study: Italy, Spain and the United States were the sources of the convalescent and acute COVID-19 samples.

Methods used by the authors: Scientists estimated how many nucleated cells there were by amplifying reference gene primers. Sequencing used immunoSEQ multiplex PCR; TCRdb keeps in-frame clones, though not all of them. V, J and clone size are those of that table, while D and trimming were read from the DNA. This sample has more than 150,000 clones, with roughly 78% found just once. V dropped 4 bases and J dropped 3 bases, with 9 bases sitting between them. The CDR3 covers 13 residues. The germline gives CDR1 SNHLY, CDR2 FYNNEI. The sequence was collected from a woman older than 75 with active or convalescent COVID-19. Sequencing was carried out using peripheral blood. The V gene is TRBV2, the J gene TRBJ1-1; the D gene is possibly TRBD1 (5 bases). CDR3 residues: CASSVGEDTEAFF. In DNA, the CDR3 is TGTGCCAGCAGTGTAGGGGAGGACACTGAAGCTTTCTTT.